This T cell receptor (beta chain) derives from a study of T cell responses to AZD1222 COVID-19 vaccine. For the study at large: Second-dose groups at about 4 or about 12 weeks were pooled. Findings of the study overall: The study sampled repertoires only after the peak T cell response.

TCRdb's copy holds only in-frame clones and misses some; the assay was immunoSEQ multiplex PCR. Of more than 80,000 clones in the sample, 88% were seen once. With 5 bases removed from V and 0 bases from J, the gap between germline ends came to 6 bases. The CDR3 totals 13 residues. Germline V CDR1 and CDR2: SGHTA, FQGNSA. As regards this clone: The target antigen is unknown.

The sample in question was peripheral blood, obtained on day 0 of AZD1222 vaccination. This TCR was sampled from an adult in good health. The chain couples TRBV7-2 to TRBJ2-3, with unresolved D. CDR3 DNA: TGTGCCAGCAGCCTGGACAGCACAGATACGCAGTATTTT. Its protein product is CASSLDSTDTQYF.